Following are 20 T cell receptor beta chains from one sample sequenced in a study of neoadjuvant nivolumab and ipilimumab in lung cancer (dated by TCRdb to about 2020). Library prep was done by the immunoSEQ multiplex PCR assay. Entries here come from immuneACCESS through TCRdb and include only in-frame sequences with V and J called. Some clones fail to appear in such tables; in the studies checked, an unresolved V gene covers under half of the shortfall, and the cause of the remainder is unknown. The sample includes about 4,500 clones, with around 79% observed a single time. The biggest ten clones account for about 11% of the sample. This sample's time point label indicates: at surgical resection after neoadjuvant nivolumab +/- ipilimumab. The material sequenced was tumor tissue, taken after neoadjuvant nivolumab, alone or with ipilimumab, at or shortly before surgery. The receptors were gathered from an adult with non-small cell lung cancer.

The chain has TRBV27 and TRBJ1-1; D is unresolved. This CDR3 is built from 13 residues. Trimming took 2 bases from V and 3 from J, leaving 7 bases between them. In germline, CDR1 is MNHEY, CDR2 SMNVEV (reference sequence). DNA for the CDR3: TGTGCCAGCAGTTTAAGCGTGTACACTGAAGCTTTCTTT. Translation: CASSLSVYTEAFF.

This CDR3 is CASSLGGTNSPLHF. The CDR3 DNA reads as TGTGCCAGCAGCTTAGGCGGGACCAATTCACCCCTCCACTTT. The chain carries TRBV11-3 and TRBJ1-6, with D perhaps TRBD1 (5 bases). The germline V and J ends were trimmed by 1 base and 7 bases, with 8 bases remaining between them. Germline CDR1 reads SGHNT; CDR2 reads YENEEA. The CDR3 sequence is 14 residues long.

This clone appeared a few times. The chain links TRBV28 to TRBJ2-7, with 8 bases identical to TRBD1. The germline gives CDR1 MDHEN, CDR2 SYDVKM. The junction had 5 bases not matched to a gene; V was cut back by 2 bases and J by 2 bases. The CDR3 consists of 15 residues. The CDR3, as DNA: TGTGCCAGCAGTTTAAGTTCGACAGGGGCCTACGAGCAGTACTTC. It yields the protein CASSLSSTGAYEQYF.

Here the CDR3 reads CASSVRSGGGAADTQYF. CDR3 coding DNA: TGCGCCAGCAGCGTCCGTTCGGGCGGGGGGGCCGCAGATACGCAGTATTTT. J is TRBJ2-3 and V is TRBV5-1, with TRBD2 matching over 9 bases. The CDR3 has 17 residues. Germline trimming cut 4 bases from V and 4 bases from J; bases unmatched to any gene: 13. The germline gives CDR1 SGHRS, CDR2 YFSETQ.

This CDR3 reads CASSSPEFNGYTF. The CDR3 DNA sequence: TGCGCCAGCAGCTCCCCGGAGTTCAATGGCTACACCTTC. This chain joins TRBV5-1 and TRBJ1-2; no reliable D call. V lost 3 bases and J 6 bases, leaving 12 bases between the germline ends. CDR3 length: 13 residues. CDR1 is SGHRS, CDR2 YFSETQ, per germline.

The J gene is TRBJ2-5, the V gene TRBV5-1, with unresolved D. This CDR3 is built from 13 residues. Germline V lookup: CDR1 SGHRS, CDR2 YFSETQ. V gave up 5 bases and J gave up 2 bases, with 10 bases separating them. CDR3 region: CASRRGLQETQYF. In DNA form, the CDR3 reads TGCGCCAGCAGGCGAGGTCTGCAAGAGACCCAGTACTTC.

The count of this clone is one. CDR3 DNA: TGCGCCAGCAGCCAAGATGGGACCTTCTCTGGAAACACCATATATTTT. This gives the protein CASSQDGTFSGNTIYF. V is TRBV4-3 and J is TRBJ1-3, with D perhaps TRBD1 (5 bases). This CDR3 comprises 16 residues. V dropped 0 bases and J dropped 0 bases, with 9 bases sitting between them. Germline assignment: CDR1 LGHNA and CDR2 YSLEER.

The V gene is TRBV6-6, the J gene TRBJ2-5; TRBD2 aligns across 9 bases. This CDR3 is 15 amino acids long. Germline V gives CDR1 MNHNY, CDR2 SVGAGI (reference sequence). The ends lost 7 bases at V and 0 bases at J; junction bases unmatched: 6. The DNA of the CDR3 is TGTGCCAGCACTGATAGCGGGGGCCACCAAGAGACCCAGTACTTC. Its translation: CASTDSGGHQETQYF.

This rearrangement joins TRBV18 to TRBJ1-3; 8 bases map to TRBD1. V dropped 2 bases and J dropped 0; count of bases not matched to a gene: 3. There are 16 residues in the CDR3. CDR1 is KGHSH and CDR2 is LQKENI in the germline V gene. CDR3 DNA: TGTGCCAGCTCACCAGGACAGGGAAGCTCTGGAAACACCATATATTTT. Residues: CASSPGQGSSGNTIYF. Full variable domain (outside the CDR3, taken from reference TRBV18 and TRBJ1-3): NAGVMQNPRHLVRRRGQEARLRCSPMKGHSHVYWYRQLPEEGLKFMVYLQKENIIDESGMPKERFSAEFPKEGPSILRIQQVVRGDSAAYFCASSPGQGSSGNTIYFGEGSWLTVV.

V usage is TRBV2 and J usage is TRBJ1-6; possibly TRBD1 for D (5 bases). This CDR3 region has 15 residues. Germline V gene data show CDR1 as SNHLY and CDR2 as FYNNEI. The germline V and J ends were trimmed by 4 bases and 6 bases, with 13 bases remaining between them. The CDR3 reads CASSAARVANSPLHF. CDR3 sequence (DNA): TGTGCCAGCAGTGCTGCCAGGGTGGCTAATTCACCCCTCCACTTT.

This rearrangement joins TRBV18 to TRBJ2-4; weak D call: TRBD2 (6 bases). The germline gives CDR1 KGHSH, CDR2 LQKENI. V lost 1 base and J lost 5, with 9 bases in between. This CDR3 has 14 residues. The CDR3 loop reads CASSPRGGENIQYF. In DNA form, the CDR3 reads TGTGCCAGCTCACCACGAGGAGGGGAAAACATTCAGTACTTC.

The chain links TRBV5-5 to TRBJ1-4, with 7 positions matching TRBD1. Per the germline V gene, CDR1 is SGHKS and CDR2 is YYEKEE (reference sequence). The V gene end was trimmed by 4 bases and the J gene end by 0 bases; junction bases not matched to a gene: 3. This CDR3 spans 15 amino acids. The CDR3 loop reads CASSAQGATNEKLFF. DNA of the CDR3: TGTGCCAGCAGCGCTCAGGGGGCAACTAATGAAAAACTGTTTTTT. Using reference TRBV5-5 and TRBJ1-4 for the parts outside the CDR3, the full variable domain is DAGVTQSPTHLIKTRGQQVTLRCSPISGHKSVSWYQQVLGQGPQFIFQYYEKEERGRGNFPDRFSARQFPNYSSELNVNALLLGDSALYLCASSAQGATNEKLFFGSGTQLSVL.

This chain uses TRBV27 with TRBJ2-5, with TRBD1 as a possible D gene (5 bases). The V gene lost 7 bases and the J gene lost 4 bases, with 16 bases spanning the gap. Germline V CDR1 and CDR2: MNHEY, SMNVEV (reference sequence). The CDR3 spans 14 residues. CDR3 sequence (DNA): TGTGCCAGCAAAGGGGCCGGAAGGGCAGAGACCCAGTACTTC. Translated: CASKGAGRAETQYF.

V and J are TRBV19 and TRBJ2-1; 9 nucleotides align to TRBD1. This CDR3 is 15 amino acids long. The germline CDR1 and CDR2 sequences are LNHDA and SQIVND (reference sequence). The V and J ends lost 7 bases and 4 bases, in that order; junction bases with no gene match: 8. CDR3 nucleotide sequence: TGTGCCAGTACCCCGGGGGACAGGGATTACAATGAGCAGTTCTTC. This encodes CASTPGDRDYNEQFF.

The chain has TRBV2 and TRBJ1-2; D is undetermined. The CDR3 totals 13 residues. Germline assignment: CDR1 SNHLY and CDR2 FYNNEI. V shed 2 bases and J shed 6 bases, with 10 bases lying between them. The CDR3 sequence is CASSERVRNGYTF. CDR3 nucleotide sequence: TGTGCCAGCAGTGAAAGAGTCCGCAATGGCTACACCTTC.

The chain recombines TRBV5-6 with TRBJ2-4, with D hard to call. Germline CDR1 is SGHDT and CDR2 is YYEEEE. The CDR3 totals 14 residues. Trimming removed 0 bases at V and 7 bases at J, with 11 bases between. CDR3 in DNA: TGTGCCAGCAGCTTGGGGTCGGGTGGCAACATTCAGTACTTC. Amino acids: CASSLGSGGNIQYF.

V gene TRBV23-1 combines with J gene TRBJ1-6; weak D call: TRBD1 (6 bases). TRBV23-1 is annotated as an ORF whose role is uncertain. Deletions cut 3 bases from V and 7 bases from J, with 10 bases between. This CDR3 is 14 amino acids long. The CDR3 reads CASSQDSPNSPLHF. CDR3 coding DNA: TGCGCCAGCAGTCAGGACAGTCCAAATTCACCCCTCCACTTT.

There are a few counts of this clone. The chain carries TRBV13 and TRBJ1-6; D not resolved. The CDR3 extends over 15 amino acids. V was trimmed by 5 bases and J by 6 bases, leaving 14 bases between them. Germline CDR1 and CDR2: PRHDT and FYEKMQ (reference sequence). In nucleotides, the CDR3 is TGTGCCAGCAGCCCTCGTAATGCCGTTAATTCACCCCTCCACTTT. This codes for CASSPRNAVNSPLHF.

V is TRBV19 and J is TRBJ2-5; D is ambiguous. The length of the CDR3 is 13 residues. V was trimmed by 4 bases and J by 5 bases, leaving 11 bases between them. Germline V gives CDR1 LNHDA, CDR2 SQIVND (reference sequence). CDR3 nucleotide sequence: TGTGCCAGTAGTAATTCAGCTTTGGAGACCCAGTACTTC. This sequence encodes CASSNSALETQYF.

The V gene is TRBV6-5, the J gene TRBJ1-4; the D is unclear. V dropped 2 bases and J dropped 4 bases, with 11 bases sitting between them. CDR1 and CDR2 (germline): MNHEY, SVGAGI. This CDR3 is built from 15 residues. Written as DNA, the CDR3 is TGTGCCAGCAGTTACGGGTCAGCCGGTAATGAAAAACTGTTTTTT. Translated: CASSYGSAGNEKLFF.